The entry below gives a single T cell receptor beta chain sequence along with its context. What it recognizes is unknown. Sample time point: week 47, end of study. Every vaccination contained 300 ug of the mutant IDH1 20-mer peptide and was paired with topical imiquimod. The trim removed 2 bases at V and 2 bases at J, leaving 5 bases unmatched. Germline lookup yields CDR1 SGHKS and CDR2 YYEKEE (reference sequence). The CDR3 runs to 15 residues. TCRdb's copy holds only in-frame clones and misses some; the assay was immunoSEQ multiplex PCR. Of around 100,000 clones in the sample, 85% to 90% were seen once. The data are from a study of a mutant IDH1 vaccine in newly diagnosed glioma. Study context: Vaccination started 4-6 weeks after radiotherapy alone, or with temozolomide cycles. Earlier therapy was either radiotherapy, temozolomide, or both, and most got both. In the visit schedule, V12 fell in week 35, while V13 fell in week 47. Study results and limitations: Researchers report vaccine-induced immune responses in just under 95% of patients.

The specimen comprised PBMCs, sampled from a glioma patient whose treatment included an IDH1 peptide vaccine. The TCR sequence derives from a woman aged 50 to 60 with glioma. The chain links TRBV5-5 to TRBJ2-3; TRBD1 aligns across 7 bases. CDR3 protein: CASSLGQVHTDTQYF. The CDR3, as DNA: TGTGCCAGCAGCTTAGGACAGGTCCACACAGATACGCAGTATTTT.